This T cell receptor (beta chain) was captured in a study of T cell changes during pregnancy in multiple sclerosis. The CDR3 totals 14 residues. V lost 0 bases to trimming and J lost 6 bases, with 11 bases between them. Germline V gene lookup returns CDR1 MNHEY and CDR2 SVGAGI. Assay: immunoSEQ multiplex PCR; the TCRdb copy retains only in-frame clones and omits some. The profile shows approximately 41,000 clones, roughly nine tenths of them singletons. This clone was seen a single time. This material consisted of CD4+ T cells from peripheral blood mononuclear cells, taken in the first trimester of pregnancy. The sequence derives from a female donor with multiple sclerosis, enrolled in a pregnancy study. The chain recombines TRBV6-5 with TRBJ1-2, with D possibly being TRBD1 (5 bases). CDR3 sequence: CASSYSKAGNGYTF. CDR3 coding DNA: TGTGCCAGCAGTTACTCGAAAGCAGGGAATGGCTACACCTTC.